The 13 T cell receptor beta chains below all came from one sample that was sequenced in a study of radiotherapy plus CTLA-4 blockade in lung cancer. Sequencing used immunoSEQ multiplex PCR; TCRdb keeps in-frame clones, though not all of them. The sample yields 85,000 to 100,000 clones, approximately 79% seen once. Source: peripheral blood, taken from a patient treated with radiotherapy plus ipilimumab. The source is a human donor with non-small cell lung cancer that progressed on radiotherapy plus ipilimumab.

The V call is TRBV27, the J call TRBJ1-4, with D unresolved. Germline V gene data show CDR1 as MNHEY and CDR2 as SMNVEV (reference sequence). V was pared by 6 bases and J by 0 bases, with 11 bases between. This CDR3 contains 15 residues. CDR3 nucleotide sequence: TGTGCCAGCAGGTCTCGAGGCTCAACTAATGAAAAACTGTTTTTT. Protein sequence: CASRSRGSTNEKLFF.

The rearrangement uses TRBV27 and TRBJ1-2; D is ambiguous. V gave up 4 bases and J gave up 4 bases, with 10 bases separating them. Germline assignment: CDR1 MNHEY and CDR2 SMNVEV (reference sequence). This CDR3 contains 13 residues. The CDR3 loop is CASSSAGFYGYTF. The CDR3 region has the DNA TGTGCCAGCAGTTCAGCGGGGTTCTATGGCTACACCTTC.

This sequence joins TRBV5-1 and TRBJ2-7; D unclear. Germline lookup yields CDR1 SGHRS and CDR2 YFSETQ. The CDR3 runs 14 residues. Trimming took 0 bases from V and 4 from J, leaving 11 bases between them. The CDR3 region has the DNA TGCGCCAGCAGCTTGGTAAGTGCGAGTTACGAGCAGTACTTC. The encoded protein is CASSLVSASYEQYF.

This clone came up a few times. The V and J genes are TRBV30 and TRBJ1-6; unclear D gene. The V gene lost 5 bases and the J gene lost 9 bases, with 14 bases spanning the gap. The germline V gene encodes CDR1 GTSNPN and CDR2 SVGIG (reference sequence). This CDR3 region has 13 residues. The CDR3 is CAWAVGWGSPLHF. In DNA form, the CDR3 reads TGTGCCTGGGCCGTGGGGTGGGGTTCACCCCTCCACTTT. The complete variable domain, with remaining parts taken from reference TRBV30 and TRBJ1-6, reads SQTIHQWPATLVQPVGSPLSLECTVEGTSNPNLYWYRQAAGRGLQLLFYSVGIGQISSEVPQNLSASRPQDRQFILSSKKLLLSDSGFYLCAWAVGWGSPLHFGNGTRLTVT.

CDR3 sequence (DNA): TGCAGCGTTGAACGGGGTCCCTACGAGCAGTACTTC. It encodes CSVERGPYEQYF. The V and J genes are TRBV29-1 and TRBJ2-7, with a weak D call TRBD2 (5 bases). This CDR3 spans 12 amino acids. Germline CDR1 and CDR2: SQVTM and ANQGSEA. V lost 2 bases and J lost 2, with 7 bases in between.

The chain links TRBV6-5 to TRBJ1-2, with 7 bases matching TRBD1. The junction had 9 bases not matched to a gene; V was cut back by 6 bases and J by 8 bases. CDR1 is MNHEY and CDR2 is SVGAGI in the germline V gene. There are 13 residues in the CDR3. CDR3 coding DNA: TGTGCCAGCAGACAGGGGTCGGGAAGAGGCTACACCTTC. As protein: CASRQGSGRGYTF.

The genes are TRBV5-1 and TRBJ2-1, with a weak D call TRBD1 (6 bases). Germline CDR1 SGHRS, CDR2 YFSETQ. Trimming took 2 bases from V and 0 from J, leaving 18 bases between them. The CDR3 covers 18 residues. CDR3 DNA: TGCGCCAGCAGCTTTTTTCCCTACGACAGGAGCTCCTACAATGAGCAGTTCTTC. It codes for CASSFFPYDRSSYNEQFF.

This clone came up once. This chain uses TRBV4-1 with TRBJ2-1; D is perhaps TRBD2 (5 bases). With 0 bases removed from V and 0 bases from J, the gap between germline ends came to 9 bases. The CDR3 spans 16 residues. CDR1 is MGHRA, CDR2 YSYEKL, per germline. The CDR3 loop is CASSQDSGSSYNEQFF. CDR3 coding DNA: TGCGCCAGCAGCCAAGACTCGGGGAGCTCCTACAATGAGCAGTTCTTC.

This clone is a singleton in its sample. The chain joins TRBV19 to TRBJ1-1; D is unclear. V dropped 2 bases and J dropped 0 bases, with 4 bases sitting between them. The CDR3 runs to 13 residues. Per germline, CDR1 LNHDA and CDR2 SQIVND (reference sequence). CDR3 sequence: CASSISVNTEAFF. The CDR3 bases are TGTGCCAGTAGTATATCTGTGAACACTGAAGCTTTCTTT.

This chain joins TRBV11-2 and TRBJ2-7; TRBD1 matches at 10 bases. CDR1 is SGHAT and CDR2 is FQNNGV in the germline V gene. The CDR3 extends over 14 amino acids. The V and J ends lost 11 bases and 6 bases, in that order; junction bases with no gene match: 13. In nucleotides, the CDR3 is TGTGCCGCAGGGGGGGACAGGGGTTATGGCGAGCAGTACTTC. As protein: CAAGGDRGYGEQYF.

This clone has a handful of counts. This chain connects TRBV7-9 to TRBJ2-3, with TRBD2 matching over 11 bases. With V trimmed by 0 bases and J by 5 bases, 7 bases remained unmatched. The CDR3 runs 17 residues. Germline V gene sequence: CDR1 SEHNR, CDR2 FQNEAQ (reference sequence). The CDR3 region has the DNA TGTGCCAGCAGCTTAGCAGCTAGCGGGAGGTTTGGAGATACGCAGTATTTT. Amino acids: CASSLAASGRFGDTQYF.

The chain carries TRBV6-5 and TRBJ1-1; D ambiguous. Trimming left V 0 bases short and J 7 bases short, with 15 bases between. The CDR3 runs to 15 residues. Germline CDR1 and CDR2: MNHEY and SVGAGI. In DNA form, the CDR3 reads TGTGCCAGCAGTTACTCGGCAGGCATTTCGGATGAAGCTTTCTTT. It yields the protein CASSYSAGISDEAFF.

This clone was counted between two and nine times. V and J are TRBV28 and TRBJ2-1, with D possibly matching TRBD1 (5 bases). Trimming took off 6 bases at V and 5 bases at J, with 8 bases between the two ends. Germline loops: CDR1 MDHEN, CDR2 SYDVKM. The CDR3 loop spans 12 amino acids. CDR3 nucleotide sequence: TGTGCCAGCAGGACAGATGACAATGAGCAGTTCTTC. Encoded protein: CASRTDDNEQFF. Complete variable domain (other parts from reference TRBV28 and TRBJ2-1): DVKVTQSSRYLVKRTGEKVFLECVQDMDHENMFWYRQDPGLGLRLIYFSYDVKMKEKGDIPEGYSVSREKKERFSLILESASTNQTSMYLCASRTDDNEQFFGPGTRLTVL.